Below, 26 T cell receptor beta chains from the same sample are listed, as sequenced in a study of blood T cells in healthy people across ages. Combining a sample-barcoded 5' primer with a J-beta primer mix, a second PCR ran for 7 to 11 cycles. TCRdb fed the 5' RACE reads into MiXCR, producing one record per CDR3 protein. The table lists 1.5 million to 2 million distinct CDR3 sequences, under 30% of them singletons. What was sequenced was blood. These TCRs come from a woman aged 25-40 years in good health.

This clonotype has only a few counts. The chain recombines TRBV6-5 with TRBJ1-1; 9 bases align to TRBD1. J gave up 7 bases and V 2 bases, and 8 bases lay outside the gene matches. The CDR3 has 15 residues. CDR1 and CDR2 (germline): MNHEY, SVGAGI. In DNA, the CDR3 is TGTGCCAGCAGTTACCTAACAGGGGGCGAGGATGAAGCTTTCTTT. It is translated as CASSYLTGGEDEAFF.

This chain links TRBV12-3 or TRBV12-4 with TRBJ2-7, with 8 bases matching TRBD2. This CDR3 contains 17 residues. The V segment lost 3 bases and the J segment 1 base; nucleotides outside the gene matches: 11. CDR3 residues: CASSFTREGPGSYEQYF. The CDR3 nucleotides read TGTGCCAGCAGTTTTACCCGGGAGGGCCCGGGATCCTACGAGCAGTACTTC.

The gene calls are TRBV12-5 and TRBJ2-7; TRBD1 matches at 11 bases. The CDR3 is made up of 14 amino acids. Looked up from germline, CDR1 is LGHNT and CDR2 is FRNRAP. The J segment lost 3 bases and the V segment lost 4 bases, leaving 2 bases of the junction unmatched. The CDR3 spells CASGWGQGVYEQYF. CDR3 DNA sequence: TGTGCTAGTGGTTGGGGACAGGGGGTCTACGAGCAGTACTTC.

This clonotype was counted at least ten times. As DNA, the CDR3 is TGCGCCAGCAGCTTGGGGTGGACTAGCGTTAACAATGAGCAGTTCTTC. Translation: CASSLGWTSVNNEQFF. The chain is built from TRBV5-1 and TRBJ2-1; 9 nucleotides line up with TRBD2. The CDR3 is 16 amino acids. J gave up 5 bases and V 0 bases, and 6 bases lay outside the gene matches. Looked up from germline, CDR1 is SGHRS and CDR2 is YFSETQ.

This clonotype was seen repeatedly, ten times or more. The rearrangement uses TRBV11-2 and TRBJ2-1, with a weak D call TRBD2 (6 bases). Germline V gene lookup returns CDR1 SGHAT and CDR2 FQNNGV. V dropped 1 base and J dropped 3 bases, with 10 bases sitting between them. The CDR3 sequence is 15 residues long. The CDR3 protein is CASSLAGEVYNEQFF. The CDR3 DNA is TGTGCCAGCAGCTTAGCCGGGGAGGTCTACAATGAGCAGTTCTTC. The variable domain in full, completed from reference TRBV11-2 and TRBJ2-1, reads EAGVAQSPRYKIIEKRQSVAFWCNPISGHATLYWYQQILGQGPKLLIQFQNNGVVDDSQLPKDRFSAERLKGVDSTLKIQPAKLEDSAVYLCASSLAGEVYNEQFFGPGTRLTVL.

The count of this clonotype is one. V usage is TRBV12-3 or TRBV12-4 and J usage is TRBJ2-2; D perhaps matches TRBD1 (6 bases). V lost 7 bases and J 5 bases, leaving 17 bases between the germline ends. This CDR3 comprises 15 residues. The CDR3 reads CASNSPVGQTGELFF. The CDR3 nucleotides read TGTGCCAGCAACTCACCCGTAGGACAGACCGGGGAGCTGTTTTTT.

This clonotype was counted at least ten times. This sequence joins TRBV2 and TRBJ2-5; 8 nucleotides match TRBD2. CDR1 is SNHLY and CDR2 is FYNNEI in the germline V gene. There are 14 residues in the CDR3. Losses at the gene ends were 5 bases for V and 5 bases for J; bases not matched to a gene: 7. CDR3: CASSLDGTRETQYF. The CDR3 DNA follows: TGTGCCAGCAGTCTTGACGGGACTAGGGAGACCCAGTACTTC.

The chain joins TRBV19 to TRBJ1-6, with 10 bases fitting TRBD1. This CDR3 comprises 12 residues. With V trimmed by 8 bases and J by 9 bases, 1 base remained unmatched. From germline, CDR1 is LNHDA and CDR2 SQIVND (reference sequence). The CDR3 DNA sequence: TGTGCCAGTGGGACAGGGGTTTCACCCCTCCACTTT. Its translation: CASGTGVSPLHF.

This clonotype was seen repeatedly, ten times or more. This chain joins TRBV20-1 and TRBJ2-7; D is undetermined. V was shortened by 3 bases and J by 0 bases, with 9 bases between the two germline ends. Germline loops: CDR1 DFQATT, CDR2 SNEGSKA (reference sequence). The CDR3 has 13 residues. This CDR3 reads CSARAPSSYEQYF. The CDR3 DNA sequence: TGCAGTGCTAGGGCCCCATCCTCCTACGAGCAGTACTTC.

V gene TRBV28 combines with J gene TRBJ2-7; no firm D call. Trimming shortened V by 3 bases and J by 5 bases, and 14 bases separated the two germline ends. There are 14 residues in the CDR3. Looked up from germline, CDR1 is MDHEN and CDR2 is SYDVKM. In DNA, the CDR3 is TGTGCCAGCAGTTTTAGGTCCCAGAAGAACGAGCAGTACTTC. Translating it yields CASSFRSQKNEQYF. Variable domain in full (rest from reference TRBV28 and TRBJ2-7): DVKVTQSSRYLVKRTGEKVFLECVQDMDHENMFWYRQDPGLGLRLIYFSYDVKMKEKGDIPEGYSVSREKKERFSLILESASTNQTSMYLCASSFRSQKNEQYFGPGTRLTVT.

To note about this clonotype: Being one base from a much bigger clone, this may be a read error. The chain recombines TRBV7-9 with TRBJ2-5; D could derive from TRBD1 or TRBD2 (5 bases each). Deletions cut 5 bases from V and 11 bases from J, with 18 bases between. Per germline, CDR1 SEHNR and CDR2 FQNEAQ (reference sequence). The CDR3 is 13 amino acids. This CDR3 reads CASSLPLGDEQYF. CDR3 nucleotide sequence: TGTGCCAGCAGCCTCCCACTAGGGGATGAGCAGTACTTC.

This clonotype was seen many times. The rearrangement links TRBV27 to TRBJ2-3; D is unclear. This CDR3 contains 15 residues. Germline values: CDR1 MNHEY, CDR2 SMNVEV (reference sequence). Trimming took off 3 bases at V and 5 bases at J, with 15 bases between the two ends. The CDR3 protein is CASSFRFQKGDTQYF. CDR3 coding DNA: TGTGCCAGCAGTTTCAGGTTTCAAAAGGGAGATACGCAGTATTTT.

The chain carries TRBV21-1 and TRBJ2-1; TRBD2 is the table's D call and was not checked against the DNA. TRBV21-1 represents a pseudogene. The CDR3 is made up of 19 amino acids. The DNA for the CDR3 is TGTGCCAGGAGAACCGGGACTAGCATCCCCTACGAATCCTACAATGAGCAGTTCTTC. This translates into CARRTGTSIPYESYNEQFF.

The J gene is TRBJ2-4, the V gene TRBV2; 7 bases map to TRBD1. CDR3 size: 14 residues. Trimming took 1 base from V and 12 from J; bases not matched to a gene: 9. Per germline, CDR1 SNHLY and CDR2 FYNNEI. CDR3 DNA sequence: TGTGCCAGCAGTGAAGTAGTGTGGGGACAGTATCAGTACTTC. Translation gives CASSEVVWGQYQYF.

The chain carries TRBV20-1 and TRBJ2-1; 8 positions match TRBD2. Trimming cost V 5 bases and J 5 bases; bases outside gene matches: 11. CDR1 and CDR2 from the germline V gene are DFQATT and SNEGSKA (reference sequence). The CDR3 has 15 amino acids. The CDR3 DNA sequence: TGCAGTGCTTCCCCTGATGGACTAGCCAACAATGAGCAGTTCTTC. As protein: CSASPDGLANNEQFF.

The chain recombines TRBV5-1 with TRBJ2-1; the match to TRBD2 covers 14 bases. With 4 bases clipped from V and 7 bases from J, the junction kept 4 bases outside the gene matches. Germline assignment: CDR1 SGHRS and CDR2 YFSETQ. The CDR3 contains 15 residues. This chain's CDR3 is CASSTRTSGRNEQFF. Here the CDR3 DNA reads TGCGCCAGCAGCACCCGGACTAGCGGGAGGAATGAGCAGTTCTTC.

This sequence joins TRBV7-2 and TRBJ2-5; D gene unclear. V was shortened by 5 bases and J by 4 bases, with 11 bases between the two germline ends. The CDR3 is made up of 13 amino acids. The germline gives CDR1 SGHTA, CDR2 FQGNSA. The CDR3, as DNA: TGTGCCAGCAGCACTAACCCGACAGAGACCCAGTACTTC. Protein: CASSTNPTETQYF.

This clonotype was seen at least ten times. The CDR3 region has the DNA TGTGCCAGCACCCCTACCAGGGGGGCGAAGGAGCAGTACTTC. Its protein product is CASTPTRGAKEQYF. The chain uses TRBV12-3 or TRBV12-4 and TRBJ2-7; the D gene is possibly TRBD1 (7 bases). V lost 7 bases to trimming and J lost 7 bases, with 20 bases between them. The CDR3 loop spans 14 amino acids.

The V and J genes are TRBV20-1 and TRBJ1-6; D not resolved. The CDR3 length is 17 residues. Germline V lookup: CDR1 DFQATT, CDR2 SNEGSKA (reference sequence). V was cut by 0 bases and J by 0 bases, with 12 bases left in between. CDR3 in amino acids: CSAREAAINSYNSPLHF. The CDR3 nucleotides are TGCAGTGCTAGAGAGGCGGCGATTAACTCCTATAATTCACCCCTCCACTTT.

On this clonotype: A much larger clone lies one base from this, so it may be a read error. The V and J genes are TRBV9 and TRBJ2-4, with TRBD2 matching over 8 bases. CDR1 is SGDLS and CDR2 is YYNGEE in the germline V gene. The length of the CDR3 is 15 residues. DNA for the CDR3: TGTGCCGGCAGCACACGCCCGAGCGCGGGGGGTATTCAGTACTTC. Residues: CAGSTRPSAGGIQYF.

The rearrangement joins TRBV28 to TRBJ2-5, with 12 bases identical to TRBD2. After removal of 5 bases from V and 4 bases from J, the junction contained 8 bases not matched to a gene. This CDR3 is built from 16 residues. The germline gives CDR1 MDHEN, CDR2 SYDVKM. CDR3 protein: CASSDSSGGAAETQYF. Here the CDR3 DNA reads TGTGCCAGCAGTGATTCTAGCGGGGGGGCGGCAGAGACCCAGTACTTC.

CDR3 DNA: TGTGCCAGCAGCCTTACCCAGGGGACAGTGCAGTACTTC. Its translation: CASSLTQGTVQYF. The V call is TRBV5-5, the J call TRBJ2-7; 7 nucleotides line up with TRBD1. The length of the CDR3 is 13 residues. V gave up 4 bases and J gave up 9 bases; unmatched junction bases: 10. Germline values: CDR1 SGHKS, CDR2 YYEKEE (reference sequence).

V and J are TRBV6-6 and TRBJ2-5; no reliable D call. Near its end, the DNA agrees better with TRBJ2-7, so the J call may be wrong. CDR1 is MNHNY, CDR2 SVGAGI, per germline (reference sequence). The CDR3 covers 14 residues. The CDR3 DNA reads TGTGCCAGCACTCTACAGCCCTTATCTTACGAGCAGTACTTC. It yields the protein CASTLQPLSYEQYF.

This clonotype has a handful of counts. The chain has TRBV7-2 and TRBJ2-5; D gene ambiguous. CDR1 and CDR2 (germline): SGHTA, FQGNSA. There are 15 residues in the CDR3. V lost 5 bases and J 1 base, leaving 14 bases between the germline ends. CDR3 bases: TGTGCCAGCAGCGAGCCCCTTAGGGTCCAAGAGACCCAGTACTTC. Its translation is CASSEPLRVQETQYF.

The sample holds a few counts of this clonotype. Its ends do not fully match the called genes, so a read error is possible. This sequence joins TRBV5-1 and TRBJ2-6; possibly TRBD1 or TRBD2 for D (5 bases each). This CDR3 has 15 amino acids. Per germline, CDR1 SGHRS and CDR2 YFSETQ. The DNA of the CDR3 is TGCGCCAGCAGCTTGGCGGAGGCTGGGGCCGACGTCCTGACTTTC. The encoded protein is CASSLAEAGADVLTF.

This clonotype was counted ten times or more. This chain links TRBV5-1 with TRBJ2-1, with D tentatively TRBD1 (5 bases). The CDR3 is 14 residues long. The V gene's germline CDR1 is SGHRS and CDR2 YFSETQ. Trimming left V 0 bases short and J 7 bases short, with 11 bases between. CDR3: CASSLVGRVNEQFF. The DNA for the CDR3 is TGCGCCAGCAGCTTGGTTGGCAGGGTGAATGAGCAGTTCTTC.